This T cell receptor (beta chain) was found in a study of tumor and adjacent non-tumor tissue in lung cancer. Study in general: Histology: around twelve adenocarcinoma, a couple of squamous cell carcinoma, 1 small cell lung cancer.

Turning to this clonotype: Its antigen is not identified.

A modified ARM-PCR protocol with three rounds of nested PCR amplified TCRbeta. Using its own MiXCR run on the multiplex PCR reads, TCRdb lists one record per CDR3 protein. The data hold 94,000 or so distinct CDR3 sequences, with 76% observed a single time. The template was RNA from unsorted bulk tissue. This non-tumor lung sample came from over 3 cm beyond the tumor edge. Unmatched junction bases numbered 16, after V lost 10 bases and J lost 6 bases. This CDR3 has 15 amino acids. CDR1 and CDR2 (germline): MNHEY, SVGAGI. Study-wide results and limits: Normal lung showed higher cumulative top 100 clone frequency than tumor.

This receptor was taken from a woman in her forties or fifties with non-small cell lung cancer. The chain joins TRBV6-5 to TRBJ2-3, with 7 bases lining up with TRBD2. Sequencing was carried out using distant non-tumor lung tissue. CDR3 sequence: CAISYWLADTDTQYF. The CDR3 DNA is TGTGCCATTAGTTACTGGCTAGCGGACACGGATACGCAGTATTTT.